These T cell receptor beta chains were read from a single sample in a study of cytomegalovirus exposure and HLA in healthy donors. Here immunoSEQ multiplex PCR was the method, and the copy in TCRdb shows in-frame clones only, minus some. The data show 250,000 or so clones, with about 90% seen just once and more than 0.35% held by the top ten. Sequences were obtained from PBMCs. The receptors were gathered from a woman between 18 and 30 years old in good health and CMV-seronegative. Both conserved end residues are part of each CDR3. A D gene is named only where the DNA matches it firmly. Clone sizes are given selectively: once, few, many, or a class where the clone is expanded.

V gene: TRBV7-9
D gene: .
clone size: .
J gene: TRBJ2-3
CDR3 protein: CASSPEQNPDTQYF
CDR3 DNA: TGTGCCAGCAGCCCCGAACAGAACCCAGATACGCAGTATTTT

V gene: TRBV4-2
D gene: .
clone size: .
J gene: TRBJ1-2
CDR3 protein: CASSLRESGEANYGYTF
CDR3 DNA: TGTGCCAGCAGTCTGAGAGAATCCGGGGAAGCCAACTATGGCTACACCTTC

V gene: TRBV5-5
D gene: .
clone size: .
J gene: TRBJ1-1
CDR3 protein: CASSRDIFSNTEAFF
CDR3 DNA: TGTGCCAGCAGCAGGGACATTTTTTCGAACACTGAAGCTTTCTTT

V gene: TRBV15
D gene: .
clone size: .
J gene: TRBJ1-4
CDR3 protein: CATSPQGNEKLFF
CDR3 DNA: TGTGCCACCAGCCCCCAGGGGAATGAAAAACTGTTTTTT

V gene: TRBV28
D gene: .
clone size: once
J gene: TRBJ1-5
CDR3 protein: CASSPNSNQPQHF
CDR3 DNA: TGTGCCAGCAGCCCCAATAGCAATCAGCCCCAGCATTTT

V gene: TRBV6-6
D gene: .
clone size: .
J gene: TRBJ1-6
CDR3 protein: CASSRLGGSPLHF
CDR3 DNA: TGTGCCAGCAGTAGGTTGGGGGGTTCACCCCTCCACTTT

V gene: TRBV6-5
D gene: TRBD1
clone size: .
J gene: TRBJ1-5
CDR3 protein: CASRLGQGNQPQHF
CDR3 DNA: TGTGCCAGCAGGCTCGGACAGGGCAATCAGCCCCAGCATTTT

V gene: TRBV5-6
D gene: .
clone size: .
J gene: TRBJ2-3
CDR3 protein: CASSLALRTDTQYF
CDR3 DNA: TGTGCCAGCAGCTTGGCCCTCCGCACAGATACGCAGTATTTT

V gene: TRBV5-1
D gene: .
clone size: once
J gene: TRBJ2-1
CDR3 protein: CASSLEGTQHNEQFF
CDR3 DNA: TGCGCCAGCAGCTTGGAGGGGACACAGCACAATGAGCAGTTCTTC

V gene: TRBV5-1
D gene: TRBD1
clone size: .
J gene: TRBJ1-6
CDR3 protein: CASSGGTGYNSPLHF
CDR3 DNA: TGCGCCAGCAGCGGCGGGACAGGATATAATTCACCCCTCCACTTT

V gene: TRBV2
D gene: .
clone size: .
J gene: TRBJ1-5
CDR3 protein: CASSKSRGEQPQHF
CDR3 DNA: TGTGCCAGCAGTAAATCCAGGGGAGAACAGCCCCAGCATTTT

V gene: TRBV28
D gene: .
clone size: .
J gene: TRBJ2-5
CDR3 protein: CASSSPDKETQYF
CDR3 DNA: TGTGCCAGCAGTTCCCCGGACAAAGAGACCCAGTACTTC

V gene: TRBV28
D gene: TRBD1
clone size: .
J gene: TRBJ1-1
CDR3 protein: CASSRDSLEAFF
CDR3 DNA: TGTGCCAGCAGTCGGGACAGCCTAGAAGCTTTCTTT

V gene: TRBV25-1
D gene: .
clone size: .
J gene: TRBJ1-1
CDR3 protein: CASSLQGSTEAFF
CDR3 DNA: TGTGCCAGCAGCCTACAGGGTTCCACTGAAGCTTTCTTT

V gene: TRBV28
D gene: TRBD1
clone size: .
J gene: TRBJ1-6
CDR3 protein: CASRDWTGNSPLHF
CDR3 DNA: TGTGCCAGCAGGGATTGGACAGGGAATTCACCCCTCCACTTT

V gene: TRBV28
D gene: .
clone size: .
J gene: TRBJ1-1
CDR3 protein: CASSLQVTEAFF
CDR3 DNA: TGTGCCAGCAGTCTACAGGTCACTGAAGCTTTCTTT